Included here is one T cell receptor beta chain sequence, with context. Its antigen remains unknown. Produced via immunoSEQ multiplex PCR; TCRdb's table is partial and in-frame only. The sample shows just under 85,000 clones, about 91% of them seen only once. The data derive from a study of graft-versus-host responses after intestinal transplantation. Trimming took 6 bases from V and 4 from J, leaving 18 bases between them. The CDR3 consists of 15 residues. Germline values: CDR1 MNHNS, CDR2 SASEGT. This receptor was taken from a human donor who was the organ donor for an intestinal transplant. The sample in question was unstimulated CD8+ T cells sorted from spleen or lymph node cells, obtained before transplant. This chain uses TRBV6-1 with TRBJ2-5; D assignment may be TRBD1 or TRBD2 (5 bases each). The CDR3 here is CASRPTAGTGETQYF. CDR3 DNA: TGTGCCAGCAGGCCAACAGCCGGGACGGGAGAGACCCAGTACTTC.